This record covers a single T cell receptor beta chain. The data were obtained in a study of T cell changes during pregnancy in multiple sclerosis. Assay used: immunoSEQ multiplex PCR; TCRdb lists only in-frame clones, some missing. The sample has approximately 68,000 clones, 91% seen once; the top ten hold roughly 0.7%. The germline CDR1 and CDR2 sequences are ENHRY and SYGVKD. The CDR3 sequence is 16 residues long. J gave up 2 bases and V 4 bases, and 9 bases lay outside the gene matches. The chain links TRBV10-3 to TRBJ1-1; 8 bases map to TRBD1. The sample in question was peripheral blood, obtained in the third trimester of pregnancy. The clonotype comes from a female donor in good health, enrolled as a control in a pregnancy study. For the CDR3, the DNA is TGTGCCATCAGTGGCTCTTCCGGGACAGGCAACACTGAAGCTTTCTTT. This codes for CAISGSSGTGNTEAFF.